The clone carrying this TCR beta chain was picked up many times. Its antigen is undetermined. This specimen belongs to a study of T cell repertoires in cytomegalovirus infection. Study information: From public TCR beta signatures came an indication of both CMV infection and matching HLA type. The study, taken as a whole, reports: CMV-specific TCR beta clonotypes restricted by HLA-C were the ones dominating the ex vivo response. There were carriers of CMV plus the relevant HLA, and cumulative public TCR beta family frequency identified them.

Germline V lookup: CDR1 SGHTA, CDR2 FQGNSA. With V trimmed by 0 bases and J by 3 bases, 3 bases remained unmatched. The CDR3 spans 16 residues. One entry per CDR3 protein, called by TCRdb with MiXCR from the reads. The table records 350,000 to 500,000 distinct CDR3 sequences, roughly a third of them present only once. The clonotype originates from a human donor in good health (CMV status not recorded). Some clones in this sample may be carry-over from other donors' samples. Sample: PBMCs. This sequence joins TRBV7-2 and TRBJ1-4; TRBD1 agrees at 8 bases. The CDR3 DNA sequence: TGTGCCAGCAGCTTAGCGGACAGGGACGCTAATGAAAAACTGTTTTTT. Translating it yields CASSLADRDANEKLFF.